The 3 T cell receptor beta chains given below trace back to one sample, sequenced in a study of blood T cell repertoires in COVID-19. This table comes from immunoSEQ multiplex PCR, and its TCRdb copy is limited to in-frame clones, with some not included. The table lists 250,000 or so clones, 70% to 85% of them singletons. The sequenced sample was peripheral blood. These receptors all stem from a woman of 80 years or more with acute or convalescent COVID-19.

This clone was recorded once. The chain carries TRBV18 and TRBJ1-2, with 8 nucleotides matching TRBD1. The CDR3 is 16 amino acids. V dropped 8 bases and J dropped 8; count of bases not matched to a gene: 19. Per the germline V gene, CDR1 is KGHSH and CDR2 is LQKENI. CDR3 region: CASGQPGQGAYGGYTF. The CDR3 coding sequence is TGTGCCAGCGGTCAACCTGGCCAGGGGGCCTACGGGGGCTACACCTTC.

The rearrangement joins TRBV13 to TRBJ1-1, with 12 bases matching TRBD1. Germline CDR1 is PRHDT and CDR2 is FYEKMQ (reference sequence). The CDR3 is 14 amino acids. V dropped 3 bases and J dropped 7; count of bases not matched to a gene: 3. CDR3 residues: CASSLGQGADEAFF. DNA for the CDR3: TGTGCCAGCAGCTTGGGACAGGGGGCCGATGAAGCTTTCTTT. The full variable domain, completed using reference TRBV13 and TRBJ1-1, is AAGVIQSPRHLIKEKRETATLKCYPIPRHDTVYWYQQGPGQDPQFLISFYEKMQSDKGSIPDRFSAQQFSDYHSELNMSSLELGDSALYFCASSLGQGADEAFFGQGTRLTVV.

This sequence joins TRBV11-3 and TRBJ1-1; D is perhaps TRBD1 (5 bases). This CDR3 is 13 amino acids long. Germline V gene data show CDR1 as SGHNT and CDR2 as YENEEA. The V gene lost 0 bases and the J gene lost 8 bases, with 10 bases spanning the gap. This CDR3 is CASSLDHGGEAFF. Here the CDR3 DNA reads TGTGCCAGCAGCTTAGATCACGGGGGAGAAGCTTTCTTT.